The source of this T cell receptor beta chain is a study of siplizumab effects on memory and regulatory T cells. In the case of this clone: No antigen is known for it.

The study's findings and limits: A minor share of alloreactive clones matched unstimulated subsets. Left unconfirmed was the suppressive function of proliferating Tregs from siplizumab cultures. Siplizumab caused a significant drop in alloreactive sequences traceable to unstimulated CD4+ memory cells.

Sequencing was performed with immunoSEQ multiplex PCR; in TCRdb, only in-frame clones are kept and a portion is missing. The repertoire holds some 100,000 clones, with around 94% as singletons. This clonotype originated in a human donor in good health. Sample: Tregs sorted from blood.

The CDR3 loop is CSVQVHRFSGNTIYF. CDR3 DNA sequence: TGCAGCGTTCAAGTCCACAGGTTCTCTGGAAACACCATATATTTT. J is TRBJ1-3 and V is TRBV29-1, with a tentative D call TRBD1 (5 bases). The CDR3 extends over 15 amino acids. Looked up from germline, CDR1 is SQVTM and CDR2 is ANQGSEA. Trimming shortened V by 5 bases and J by 0 bases, and 14 bases separated the two germline ends.